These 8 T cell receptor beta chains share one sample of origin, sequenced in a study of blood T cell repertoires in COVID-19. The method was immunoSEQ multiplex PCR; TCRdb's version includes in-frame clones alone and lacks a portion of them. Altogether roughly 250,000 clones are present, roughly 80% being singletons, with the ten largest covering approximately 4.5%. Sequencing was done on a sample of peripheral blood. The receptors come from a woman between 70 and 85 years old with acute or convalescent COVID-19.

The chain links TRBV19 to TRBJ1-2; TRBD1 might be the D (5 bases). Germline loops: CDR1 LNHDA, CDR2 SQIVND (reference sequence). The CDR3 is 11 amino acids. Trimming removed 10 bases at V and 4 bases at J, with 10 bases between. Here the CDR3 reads CATWDFYGYTF. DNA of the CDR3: TGTGCCACATGGGACTTCTATGGCTACACCTTC.

CDR3 sequence (DNA): TGTGCCAGCAGCCGAAAAGGGGGGGGCAGCACTGAAGCTTTCTTT. This gives the protein CASSRKGGGSTEAFF. The chain links TRBV7-8 to TRBJ1-1, with a tentative D call TRBD1 (6 bases). Trimming stripped 5 bases from V and 4 bases from J, with 17 bases between. The CDR3 has 15 residues. CDR1 and CDR2 (germline): SGHVS, FQNEAQ.

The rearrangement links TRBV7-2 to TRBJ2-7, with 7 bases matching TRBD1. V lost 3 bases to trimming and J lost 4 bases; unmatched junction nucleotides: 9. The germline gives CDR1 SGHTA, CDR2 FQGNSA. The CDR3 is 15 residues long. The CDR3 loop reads CASSLSGQPSYEQYF. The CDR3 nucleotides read TGTGCCAGCAGCTTGTCGGGACAGCCGTCTTACGAGCAGTACTTC.

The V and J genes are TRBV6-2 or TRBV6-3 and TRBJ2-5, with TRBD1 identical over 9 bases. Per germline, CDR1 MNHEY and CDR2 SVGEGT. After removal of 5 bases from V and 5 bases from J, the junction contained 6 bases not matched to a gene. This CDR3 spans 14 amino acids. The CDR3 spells CASSRPTGGETQYF. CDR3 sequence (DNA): TGTGCCAGCAGTCGACCGACAGGGGGGGAGACCCAGTACTTC.

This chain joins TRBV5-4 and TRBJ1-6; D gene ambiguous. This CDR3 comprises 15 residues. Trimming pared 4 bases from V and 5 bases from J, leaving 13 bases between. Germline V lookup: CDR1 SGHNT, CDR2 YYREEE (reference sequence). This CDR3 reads CASSRFEQDNSPLHF. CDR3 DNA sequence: TGTGCCAGCAGCCGCTTTGAGCAGGATAATTCACCCCTCCACTTT.

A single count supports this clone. The chain's CDR3 is CASSRRQVSSYEQYF. The CDR3 DNA follows: TGTGCCAGCAGCCGAAGACAGGTTAGCTCCTACGAGCAGTACTTC. The genes are TRBV11-2 and TRBJ2-7, with a possible D match to TRBD1 (6 bases). Trimming left V 5 bases short and J 0 bases short, with 14 bases between. CDR1 is SGHAT, CDR2 FQNNGV, per germline. The CDR3 covers 15 residues.

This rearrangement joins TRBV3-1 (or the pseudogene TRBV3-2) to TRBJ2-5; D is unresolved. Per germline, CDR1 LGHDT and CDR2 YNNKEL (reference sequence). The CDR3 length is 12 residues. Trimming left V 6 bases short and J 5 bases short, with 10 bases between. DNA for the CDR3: TGTGCCAGCAGGTCATCTATCGAGACCCAGTACTTC. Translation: CASRSSIETQYF.

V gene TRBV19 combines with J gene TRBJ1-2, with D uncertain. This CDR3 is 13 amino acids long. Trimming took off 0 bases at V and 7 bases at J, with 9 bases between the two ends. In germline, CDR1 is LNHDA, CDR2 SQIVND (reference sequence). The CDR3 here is CASSIEAGSGYTF. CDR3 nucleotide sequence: TGTGCCAGTAGTATAGAGGCGGGGTCTGGCTACACCTTC.